The 29 T cell receptor beta chains listed next were all sequenced from one sample in a study of cytomegalovirus exposure and HLA in healthy donors. The PCR contained 60 Vbeta and 13 Jbeta primers. Assay used: immunoSEQ multiplex PCR; TCRdb lists only in-frame clones, some missing. The sample consists of 150,000 or so clones, 60% to 85% of them appearing once. The material sequenced was PBMCs. Every receptor here comes from a man aged 35-49 years in good health and CMV-seropositive.

The V and J genes are TRBV6-5 and TRBJ2-2, with D unclear. The V gene lost 2 bases and the J gene lost 1 base, with 11 bases spanning the gap. Germline V lookup: CDR1 MNHEY, CDR2 SVGAGI. This CDR3 is 16 amino acids long. The CDR3 DNA reads as TGTGCCAGCAGTTACGGTTCGGTGGTGAACACCGGGGAGCTGTTTTTT. Translated: CASSYGSVVNTGELFF.

The CDR3 reads CASSQTGTSGSYNEQFF. The CDR3 DNA reads as TGTGCCAGCTCACAAACCGGGACTAGCGGGAGCTACAATGAGCAGTTCTTC. This chain joins TRBV18 and TRBJ2-1; TRBD2 aligns across 14 bases. V was pared by 4 bases and J by 3 bases, with 5 bases of the junction left unmatched. This CDR3 contains 17 residues. Germline V gene data show CDR1 as KGHSH and CDR2 as LQKENI. Filled out from reference TRBV18 and TRBJ2-1, the complete variable domain reads NAGVMQNPRHLVRRRGQEARLRCSPMKGHSHVYWYRQLPEEGLKFMVYLQKENIIDESGMPKERFSAEFPKEGPSILRIQQVVRGDSAAYFCASSQTGTSGSYNEQFFGPGTRLTVL.

This clone was counted only a few times. The genes are TRBV19 and TRBJ1-1, with a possible D match to TRBD1 (6 bases). Germline lookup yields CDR1 LNHDA and CDR2 SQIVND (reference sequence). The V gene lost 7 bases and the J gene lost 0 bases, with 15 bases spanning the gap. The CDR3 runs to 15 residues. In nucleotides, the CDR3 is TGTGCCAGTACCTCCAGGGGATCCATGAACACTGAAGCTTTCTTT. Amino acid sequence: CASTSRGSMNTEAFF.

Regarding this clone: This sample also contains other DNA sequences that code for the same CDR3. This rearrangement joins TRBV11-2 to TRBJ2-5; 7 bases line up with TRBD1. The V gene end was trimmed by 0 bases and the J gene end by 5 bases; junction bases not matched to a gene: 3. Germline loops: CDR1 SGHAT, CDR2 FQNNGV. The CDR3 is made up of 14 amino acids. The CDR3 sequence is CASSLDPTGETQYF. CDR3 sequence (DNA): TGTGCCAGCAGCTTAGACCCGACAGGGGAGACCCAGTACTTC.

This chain uses TRBV6-6 with TRBJ2-7; 7 positions match TRBD1. The CDR3 contains 15 residues. The germline V gene has CDR1 MNHNY and CDR2 SVGAGI (reference sequence). The J segment lost 3 bases and the V segment lost 5 bases, leaving 10 bases of the junction unmatched. In DNA, the CDR3 is TGTGCCAGCAGTCATCCTCGACAGGGAGTCTACGAGCAGTACTTC. It yields the protein CASSHPRQGVYEQYF.

This rearrangement joins TRBV19 to TRBJ1-4, with 9 bases lining up with TRBD1. The CDR3 loop spans 12 amino acids. CDR1 is LNHDA and CDR2 is SQIVND in the germline V gene (reference sequence). J lost 5 bases, V lost 11 bases, and 3 bases had no gene match. The CDR3 DNA follows: TGTGCCTCGGGACAGGGCAATGAAAAACTGTTTTTT. Its translation is CASGQGNEKLFF.

Ten or more counts support this clone. Likely a read error: the CDR3 ends without its conserved phenylalanine or tryptophan. The DNA is omitted, as the CDR3 cannot be located on it reliably, and the CDR3 follows TCRdb's listing. This chain links TRBV5-4 with TRBJ1-5; the D segment call TRBD1 is taken from the table without a DNA check. From its first to its last residue, the CDR3 has 11 amino acids. Germline lookup yields CDR1 SGHNT and CDR2 YYREEE (reference sequence). CDR3 amino acids: CASSFNTPTCY.

The chain carries TRBV5-8 and TRBJ1-5; D remains ambiguous. V was trimmed by 4 bases and J by 7 bases, leaving 18 bases between them. The CDR3 contains 15 residues. In germline, CDR1 is SGHTS, CDR2 YDEGEE. The CDR3 reads CASSPERASNQPQHF. The DNA for the CDR3 is TGTGCCAGCAGCCCGGAGCGGGCGTCAAACCAGCCCCAGCATTTT.

The J gene is TRBJ2-3, the V gene TRBV29-1; D is undetermined. Germline V gene lookup returns CDR1 SQVTM and CDR2 ANQGSEA. This CDR3 is built from 12 residues. The V end was cut by 7 bases, the J end by 0 bases, with 8 bases between. The CDR3 region is CSGSESTDTQYF. In DNA, the CDR3 is TGCAGCGGATCAGAAAGCACAGATACGCAGTATTTT.

The chain carries TRBV7-2 and TRBJ2-3; the D gene is possibly TRBD1 (6 bases). Germline lookup yields CDR1 SGHTA and CDR2 FQGNSA. The CDR3 runs 14 residues. With 1 base removed from V and 4 bases from J, the gap between germline ends came to 9 bases. The CDR3 sequence is CASSLVAGADTQYF. CDR3 DNA: TGTGCCAGCAGCTTAGTTGCAGGGGCAGATACGCAGTATTTT. The entire variable domain, with the rest obtained from reference TRBV7-2 and TRBJ2-3, is as follows: GAGVSQSPSNKVTEKGKDVELRCDPISGHTALYWYRQSLGQGLEFLIYFQGNSAPDKSGLPSDRFSAERTGGSVSTLTIQRTQQEDSAVYLCASSLVAGADTQYFGPGTRLTVL.

The chain carries TRBV14 and TRBJ2-3; D gene unclear. V was shortened by 1 base and J by 6 bases, with 8 bases between the two germline ends. Germline-derived CDR1 and CDR2 are SGHDN and FVKESK. This CDR3 is built from 13 residues. The CDR3 DNA is TGTGCCAGCAGCCAAGGGCGGATCGATACGCAGTATTTT. It encodes CASSQGRIDTQYF.

V usage is TRBV5-6 and J usage is TRBJ2-3; possibly TRBD2 for D (5 bases). The V end was cut by 8 bases, the J end by 2 bases, with 12 bases between. CDR3 length: 13 residues. CDR1 and CDR2 from the germline V gene are SGHDT and YYEEEE. The CDR3 bases are TGTGCCAGTCTTAGAGGGTACACAGATACGCAGTATTTT. It translates to CASLRGYTDTQYF.

The J gene is TRBJ2-3, the V gene TRBV6-5, with TRBD2 matching over 9 bases. V lost 6 bases and J lost 1; bases outside the gene matches: 2. CDR1 is MNHEY and CDR2 is SVGAGI in the germline V gene. The CDR3 spans 14 residues. DNA of the CDR3: TGTGCCAGCAGATTAGCGGGGGGCACAGATACGCAGTATTTT. Translating it yields CASRLAGGTDTQYF.

The rearrangement joins TRBV28 to TRBJ2-1, with 8 positions matching TRBD1. The germline V gene has CDR1 MDHEN and CDR2 SYDVKM. The CDR3 extends over 14 amino acids. Trimming removed 6 bases from V and 5 bases from J; junction bases left unmatched: 6. CDR3 nucleotides: TGTGCCAGCAGGGACAGGGAACTAAACAATGAGCAGTTCTTC. Amino acid sequence: CASRDRELNNEQFF.

This chain joins TRBV28 and TRBJ2-7; 10 positions match TRBD2. The CDR3 extends over 13 amino acids. Germline V lookup: CDR1 MDHEN, CDR2 SYDVKM. The ends lost 8 bases at V and 7 bases at J; junction bases unmatched: 8. The CDR3 loop reads CASEGAGGWEQYF. Here the CDR3 DNA reads TGTGCCAGCGAAGGAGCGGGAGGGTGGGAGCAGTACTTC.

CDR3 bases: TGTGCCACCAGCAGAGATAACAGGGGAGCTGGAAACACCATATATTTT. Translating gives CATSRDNRGAGNTIYF. This chain joins TRBV15 and TRBJ1-3; 7 bases align to TRBD1. This CDR3 contains 16 residues. J was trimmed by 2 bases and V by 0 bases; bases with no gene match: 4. In germline, CDR1 is LNHNV, CDR2 YYDKDF (reference sequence). The variable domain in full, completed from reference TRBV15 and TRBJ1-3, reads DAMVIQNPRYQVTQFGKPVTLSCSQTLNHNVMYWYQQKSSQAPKLLFHYYDKDFNNEADTPDNFQSRRPNTSFCFLDIRSPGLGDTAMYLCATSRDNRGAGNTIYFGEGSWLTVV.

The genes are TRBV14 and TRBJ1-1; 7 bases align to TRBD1. Germline CDR1 and CDR2: SGHDN and FVKESK. Losses at the gene ends were 3 bases for V and 5 bases for J; bases not matched to a gene: 9. This CDR3 contains 15 residues. CDR3 nucleotides: TGTGCCAGCAGCCACGACAGGGCGTGGGGAACTGAAGCTTTCTTT. The encoded protein is CASSHDRAWGTEAFF.

V usage is TRBV28 and J usage is TRBJ2-1; D perhaps matches TRBD2 (5 bases). The CDR3 extends over 13 amino acids. V lost 6 bases and J 3 bases, leaving 9 bases between the germline ends. Germline V lookup: CDR1 MDHEN, CDR2 SYDVKM. This CDR3 reads CASSSGIYNEQFF. CDR3 DNA sequence: TGTGCCAGCAGCTCCGGGATCTACAATGAGCAGTTCTTC.

The genes are TRBV29-1 and TRBJ1-2, with 7 nucleotides matching TRBD1. V lost 1 base to trimming and J lost 3 bases; unmatched junction nucleotides: 2. CDR3 size: 13 residues. The V gene's germline CDR1 is SQVTM and CDR2 ANQGSEA. The CDR3 loop is CSVEGDSHYGYTF. CDR3 sequence (DNA): TGCAGCGTTGAAGGGGACAGTCACTATGGCTACACCTTC.

V and J are TRBV6-5 and TRBJ1-2, with 7 bases lining up with TRBD1. V was clipped by 0 bases and J by 6 bases; unmatched bases: 4. Germline V gives CDR1 MNHEY, CDR2 SVGAGI. This CDR3 contains 14 residues. The CDR3 reads CASSYSRGLDGYTF. CDR3 DNA: TGTGCCAGCAGTTACTCGAGGGGGCTTGATGGCTACACCTTC.

This rearrangement joins TRBV12-5 to TRBJ1-2; D is possibly TRBD1 (5 bases). Trimming stripped 4 bases from V and 13 bases from J, with 16 bases between. The CDR3 contains 12 residues. Germline lookup yields CDR1 LGHNT and CDR2 FRNRAP. CDR3 sequence reads: CASGSSMRGGTF. The DNA of the CDR3 is TGTGCTAGTGGTTCCTCAATGAGGGGAGGCACCTTC.

V usage is TRBV6-1 and J usage is TRBJ2-7; a weak D match, TRBD1 (6 bases). The CDR3 has 13 residues. V lost 7 bases and J 2 bases, leaving 12 bases between the germline ends. Germline CDR1 is MNHNS and CDR2 is SASEGT. DNA of the CDR3: TGTGCCAGCACCAGGACAGATACCTACGAGCAGTACTTC. Its protein product is CASTRTDTYEQYF.

The V gene is TRBV7-2, the J gene TRBJ2-2; the match to TRBD1 covers 9 bases. From germline, CDR1 is SGHTA and CDR2 FQGNSA. V was pared by 10 bases and J by 3 bases, with 3 bases of the junction left unmatched. The CDR3 has 13 amino acids. This CDR3 is CATGQGYTGELFF. As DNA, the CDR3 is TGTGCCACCGGACAGGGGTACACCGGGGAGCTGTTTTTT.

The rearrangement joins TRBV5-8 to TRBJ1-3, with 7 bases aligning to TRBD1. The CDR3 contains 14 residues. V gave up 4 bases and J gave up 0 bases; unmatched junction bases: 1. Germline CDR1 SGHTS, CDR2 YDEGEE. The CDR3 region has the DNA TGTGCCAGCAGCAGGGACAGCTCTGGAAACACCATATATTTT. Translated: CASSRDSSGNTIYF.

The chain couples TRBV5-6 to TRBJ1-4; the match to TRBD1 covers 7 bases. The CDR3 extends over 14 amino acids. J was trimmed by 10 bases and V by 5 bases; bases with no gene match: 11. In germline, CDR1 is SGHDT, CDR2 YYEEEE. CDR3 nucleotide sequence: TGTGCCAGCAGATTACAGGGGAATTCAGGAAAACTGTTTTTT. It codes for CASRLQGNSGKLFF.

The chain combines TRBV7-9 with TRBJ2-3; 13 nucleotides agree with TRBD2. V shed 0 bases, J shed 5 bases, and the junction held 8 bases outside the gene matches. The CDR3 consists of 18 residues. CDR1 and CDR2 from the germline V gene are SEHNR and FQNEAQ (reference sequence). CDR3 in amino acids: CASSLALGLAGSGDTQYF. The CDR3 DNA reads as TGTGCCAGCAGCTTAGCGTTGGGACTAGCGGGATCGGGAGATACGCAGTATTTT.

The chain joins TRBV2 to TRBJ1-2; the D gene is possibly TRBD1 (6 bases). The V gene lost 7 bases and the J gene lost 0 bases, with 12 bases spanning the gap. The CDR3 is made up of 14 amino acids. Germline V gives CDR1 SNHLY, CDR2 FYNNEI. CDR3 loop: CASIRDTANYGYTF. In nucleotides, the CDR3 is TGTGCCAGCATCCGGGACACCGCTAACTATGGCTACACCTTC.

The chain links TRBV11-2 to TRBJ2-7; D is uncertain. The V gene's germline CDR1 is SGHAT and CDR2 FQNNGV. Trimming removed 4 bases at V and 4 bases at J, with 17 bases between. This CDR3 is 15 amino acids long. The CDR3 DNA is TGTGCCAGCAGCTCTACCCGTGGGTGGAGTTACGAGCAGTACTTC. Its translation is CASSSTRGWSYEQYF.

The V call is TRBV4-3, the J call TRBJ1-6; D not resolved. CDR3 length: 17 amino acids. Trimming removed 0 bases at V and 6 bases at J, with 15 bases between. Looked up from germline, CDR1 is LGHNA and CDR2 is YSLEER. The CDR3 sequence is CASSQEARALPNSPLHF. Written as DNA, the CDR3 is TGCGCCAGCAGCCAAGAGGCGAGGGCCCTCCCTAATTCACCCCTCCACTTT.